The T cell receptor beta chain described here comes from a study of T-cell memory formation after mild COVID-19. TCRdb reprocessed the 5' RACE reads via MiXCR and lists one record per CDR3 protein. This sample has around 450,000 distinct CDR3 sequences, with approximately 24% found just once. The CDR3 length is 15 residues. Germline V gene lookup returns CDR1 SEHNR and CDR2 FQNEAQ (reference sequence). Trimming cost V 5 bases and J 9 bases, with 19 bases left between them. Specimen: PBMCs or a T cell subset sorted from them (not recorded which). This receptor was obtained from an adult woman who had mild COVID-19 (a few samples of this study predate the infection). Cell type and time point are not known. The chain has TRBV7-9 and TRBJ2-2; D may correspond to TRBD1 or TRBD2 (5 bases each). The CDR3 nucleotides are TGTGCCAGCAGCACCACAAGGGACCCGGGCCGGGAGCTGTTTTTT. Its protein product is CASSTTRDPGRELFF.